This T cell receptor beta chain was captured in a study of early T cells in non-severe SARS-CoV-2 infection. Study summary: Alpha and beta chains were unpaired, from unsorted whole-blood bulk RNA. Study results and limitations: A preference for anti-spike CD8 responses marked VDJdb matching, which missed private and CD4 specificities.

Trimming left V 3 bases short and J 3 bases short, with 17 bases between. The CDR3 consists of 17 residues. CDR1 KGHSH and CDR2 LQKENI come from the germline V gene. Individually, cDNA molecules had unique molecular identifiers attached to them. MiXCR, applied by TCRdb to the 5' RACE reads, yields one record per CDR3 protein. The sample has tens of thousands of distinct CDR3 sequences; about 9.8% are singletons. To note about this clonotype: Antigen unknown.

Sequencing input: whole blood. The rearrangement links TRBV18 to TRBJ1-4; D is possibly TRBD1 (6 bases). This clonotype was sampled from an adult who was a healthcare worker with PCR-confirmed SARS-CoV-2 infection or an uninfected control (not recorded which). CDR3: CASSPPGGSGANEKLFF. The CDR3 DNA is TGTGCCAGCTCACCGCCCGGGGGCTCCGGAGCTAATGAAAAACTGTTTTTT.